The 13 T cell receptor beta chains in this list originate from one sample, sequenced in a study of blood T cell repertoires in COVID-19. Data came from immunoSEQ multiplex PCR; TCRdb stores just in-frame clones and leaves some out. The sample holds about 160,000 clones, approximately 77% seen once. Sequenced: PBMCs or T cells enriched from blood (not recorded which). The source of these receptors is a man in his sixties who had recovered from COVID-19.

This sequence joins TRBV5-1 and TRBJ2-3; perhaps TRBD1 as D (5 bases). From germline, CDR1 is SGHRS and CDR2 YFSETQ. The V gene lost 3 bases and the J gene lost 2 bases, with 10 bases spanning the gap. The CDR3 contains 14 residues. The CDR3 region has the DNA TGCGCCAGCAGCTCAGACAGACTCACAGATACGCAGTATTTT. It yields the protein CASSSDRLTDTQYF.

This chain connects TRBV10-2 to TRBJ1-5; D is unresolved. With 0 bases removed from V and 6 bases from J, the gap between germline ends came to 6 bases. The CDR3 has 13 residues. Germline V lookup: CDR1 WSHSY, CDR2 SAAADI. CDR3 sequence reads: CASSESRAQPQHF. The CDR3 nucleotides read TGCGCCAGCAGTGAGTCGAGAGCTCAGCCCCAGCATTTT.

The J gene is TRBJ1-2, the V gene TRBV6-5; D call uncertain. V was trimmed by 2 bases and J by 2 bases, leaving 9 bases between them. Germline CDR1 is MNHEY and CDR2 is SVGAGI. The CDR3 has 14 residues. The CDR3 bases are TGTGCCAGCAGTTACGGAGGAGAAAACTATGGCTACACCTTC. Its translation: CASSYGGENYGYTF.

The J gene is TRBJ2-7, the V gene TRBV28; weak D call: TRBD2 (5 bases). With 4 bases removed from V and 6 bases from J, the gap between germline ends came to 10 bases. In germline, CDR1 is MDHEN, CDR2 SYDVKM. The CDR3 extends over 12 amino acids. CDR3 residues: CASSWVALEQYF. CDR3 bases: TGTGCCAGCAGTTGGGTAGCGCTCGAGCAGTACTTC.

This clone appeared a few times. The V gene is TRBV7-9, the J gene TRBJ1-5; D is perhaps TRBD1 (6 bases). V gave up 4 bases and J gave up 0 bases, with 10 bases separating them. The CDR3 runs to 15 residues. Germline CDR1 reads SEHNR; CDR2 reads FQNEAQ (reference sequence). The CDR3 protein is CASSSGTTSNQPQHF. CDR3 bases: TGTGCCAGCAGCTCCGGGACAACTAGCAATCAGCCCCAGCATTTT. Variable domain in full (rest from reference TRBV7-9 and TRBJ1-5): DTGVSQNPRHKITKRGQNVTFRCDPISEHNRLYWYRQTLGQGPEFLTYFQNEAQLEKSRLLSDRFSAERPKGSFSTLEIQRTEQGDSAMYLCASSSGTTSNQPQHFGDGTRLSIL.

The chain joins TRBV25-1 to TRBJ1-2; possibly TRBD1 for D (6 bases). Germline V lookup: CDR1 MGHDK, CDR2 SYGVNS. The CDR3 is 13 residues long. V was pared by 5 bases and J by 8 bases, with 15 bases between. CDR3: CASSHTGSQGYTF. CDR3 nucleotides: TGTGCCAGCAGTCATACAGGGAGTCAGGGCTACACCTTC.

The CDR3 coding sequence is TGCGCCAGCAGCTTGGAACAGGGTTTGACTGAAGCTTTCTTT. Residues: CASSLEQGLTEAFF. V and J are TRBV5-1 and TRBJ1-1; possible D gene TRBD1, 6 bases. Germline CDR1 and CDR2: SGHRS and YFSETQ. Deletions cut 0 bases from V and 5 bases from J, with 11 bases between. This CDR3 has 14 amino acids.

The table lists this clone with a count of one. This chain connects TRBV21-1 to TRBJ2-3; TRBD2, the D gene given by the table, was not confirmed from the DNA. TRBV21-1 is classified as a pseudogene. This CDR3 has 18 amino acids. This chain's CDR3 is CASSKVGRGRHDADTQYF. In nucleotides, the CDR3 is TGTGCCAGCAGCAAAGTAGGGAGGGGCCGTCACGACGCAGATACGCAGTATTTT.

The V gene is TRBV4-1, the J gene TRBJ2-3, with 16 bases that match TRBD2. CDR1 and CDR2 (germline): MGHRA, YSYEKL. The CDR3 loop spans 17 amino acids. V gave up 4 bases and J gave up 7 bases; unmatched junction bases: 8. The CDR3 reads CASSPRQGLAGGYTQYF. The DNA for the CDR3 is TGCGCCAGCAGCCCCCGACAGGGACTAGCGGGGGGGTATACGCAGTATTTT.

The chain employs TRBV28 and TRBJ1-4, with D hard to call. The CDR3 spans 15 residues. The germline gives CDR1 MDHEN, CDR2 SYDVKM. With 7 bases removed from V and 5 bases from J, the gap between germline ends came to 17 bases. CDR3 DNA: TGTGCCAGCAACGGAAATCGACACGTCAATGAAAAACTGTTTTTT. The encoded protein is CASNGNRHVNEKLFF.

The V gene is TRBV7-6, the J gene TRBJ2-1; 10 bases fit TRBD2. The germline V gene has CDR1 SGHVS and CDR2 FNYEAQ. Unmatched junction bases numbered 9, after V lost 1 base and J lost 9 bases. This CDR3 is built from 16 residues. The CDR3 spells CASSLGSSGSSSEQFF. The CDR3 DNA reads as TGTGCCAGCAGCTTAGGGTCTAGCGGGAGCTCAAGTGAGCAGTTCTTC.

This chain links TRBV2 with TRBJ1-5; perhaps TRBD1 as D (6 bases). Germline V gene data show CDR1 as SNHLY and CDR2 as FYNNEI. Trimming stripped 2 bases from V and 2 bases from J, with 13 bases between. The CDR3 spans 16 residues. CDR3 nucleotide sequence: TGTGCCAGCAGTGAATTGGGGGGGCGAGGCAATCAGCCCCAGCATTTT. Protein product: CASSELGGRGNQPQHF.

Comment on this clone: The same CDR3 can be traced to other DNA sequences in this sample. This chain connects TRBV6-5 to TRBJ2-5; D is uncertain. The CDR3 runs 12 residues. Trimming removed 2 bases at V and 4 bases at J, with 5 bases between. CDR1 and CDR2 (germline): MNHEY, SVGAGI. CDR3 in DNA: TGTGCCAGCAGTTACAGTAGAGAGACCCAGTACTTC. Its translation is CASSYSRETQYF.